The entry below gives a single TCR beta chain sequence along with its context. This sample stems from a study of T cell repertoires in ileal Crohn's disease. Indicated time point: neoterminal ileum biopsy at postoperative endoscopy, about 6 months after surgery. Profiled with immunoSEQ multiplex PCR; TCRdb holds only in-frame clones, not every one. The sample contains thousands of clones, about three quarters of which appear only once. CDR1 and CDR2 from the germline V gene are SGHDT and YYEEEE. The CDR3 is 16 residues long. Trimming removed 4 bases from V and 0 bases from J, with 16 bases in between.

This TCR was sampled from an adult with Crohn's disease. This chain connects TRBV5-6 to TRBJ1-2, with a tentative D call TRBD1 (6 bases). Source material: ileal tissue. The chain's CDR3 is CASSLGTQAANYGYTF. In DNA form, the CDR3 reads TGTGCCAGCAGCCTAGGGACACAGGCCGCTAACTATGGCTACACCTTC. Combining the CDR3 with reference TRBV5-6 and TRBJ1-2 gives the whole variable domain DAGVTQSPTHLIKTRGQQVTLRCSPKSGHDTVSWYQQALGQGPQFIFQYYEEEERQRGNFPDRFSGHQFPNYSSELNVNALLLGDSALYLCASSLGTQAANYGYTFGSGTRLTVV.